This is a list of T cell receptor beta chains from one sample in a study of T cells in Graves' hyperthyroidism and ophthalmopathy. TCRdb itself ran the multiplex PCR reads through MiXCR, one entry per CDR3 protein. The repertoire includes just under 750,000 distinct CDR3 sequences, over 35% of them detected once, and 30% to 40% sits in the top ten. The sample was blood. These receptors came from a woman in her 40s with Graves' hyperthyroidism. The CDR3 runs from the conserved cysteine through the conserved F or W. D genes are given only for firm matches. The size field is filled for only some rows; it gives once, few, many or a size class.

TRBV20-1,TRBJ1-2,few,NA,CSARETANYGYTF,TGCAGTGCTAGGGAGACAGCTAACTATGGCTACACCTTC
TRBV10-1,TRBJ2-5,NA,NA,CASSATGPETQYF,TGCGCCAGCAGTGCGACAGGCCCAGAGACCCAGTACTTC
TRBV13,TRBJ1-6,many,NA,CASSLGISPLHF,TGTGCCAGCAGCTTGGGGATTTCACCCCTCCACTTT
TRBV20-1,TRBJ2-5,NA,TRBD2,CSAQGSSGKFRAETQYF,TGCAGTGCTCAGGGGTCTAGCGGGAAGTTTCGGGCAGAGACCCAGTACTTC
TRBV5-1,TRBJ2-2,NA,TRBD2,CASTREGFLAGELFF,TGCGCCAGCACCAGGGAGGGTTTTTTAGCCGGGGAGCTGTTTTTT
TRBV7-9,TRBJ2-2,NA,NA,CASSRADTGELVF,TGTGCCAGCAGCCGGGCGGACACCGGGGAGCTGGTTTTT
TRBV7-8,TRBJ2-3,NA,NA,CASSSTDEVWDTQYF,TGTGCCAGCAGCTCCACCGATGAGGTGTGGGATACGCAGTATTTT
TRBV7-2,TRBJ2-3,NA,TRBD1,CASSLGQGMNTQYF,TGTGCCAGCAGCTTAGGACAGGGGATGAATACGCAGTATTTT
TRBV15,TRBJ2-5,NA,NA,CATSSGSAGWEAQYF,TGTGCCACCAGCAGTGGTTCGGCAGGGTGGGAGGCCCAGTACTTC
TRBV4-1,TRBJ1-6,NA,NA,CASSQDLLGASNSPLHF,TGCGCCAGCAGCCAAGATCTTCTAGGGGCAAGTAATTCACCCCTCCACTTT
TRBV7-8,TRBJ2-1,NA,NA,CATSDSSYNEQFF,TGTGCCACCAGCGATAGCTCCTACAATGAGCAGTTCTTC
TRBV3-1,TRBJ2-7,once,NA,CASSPTSARSSYEQYF,TGTGCCAGCAGCCCGACATCGGCTAGGAGCTCCTACGAGCAGTACTTC
TRBV4-1,TRBJ2-7,NA,TRBD2,CASSQAGLAGFEQYF,TGCGCCAGCAGCCAAGCGGGACTAGCGGGATTCGAGCAGTACTTC
TRBV9,TRBJ2-2,few,NA,CASSVEGGSTGGTGELFF,TGTGCCAGCAGCGTAGAAGGGGGTTCGACCGGGGGCACCGGGGAGCTGTTTTTT
TRBV4-1,TRBJ1-4,few,NA,CASSLPWGGNEKLFF,TGCGCCAGCAGCCTGCCCTGGGGCGGGAATGAAAAACTGTTTTTT
TRBV7-2,TRBJ1-5,many,NA,CASSLGGDGNQPQHF,TGTGCCAGCAGCTTAGGAGGGGATGGCAATCAGCCCCAGCATTTT
TRBV7-2,TRBJ1-1,NA,NA,CASSLQGFDTEAFF,TGTGCCAGCAGCTTACAAGGGTTTGACACTGAAGCTTTCTTT
TRBV7-2,TRBJ2-2,NA,NA,CASSLEAGRNTGELFF,TGTGCCAGCAGCTTAGAAGCAGGGAGGAACACCGGGGAGCTGTTTTTT
TRBV5-8,TRBJ2-2,NA,TRBD2,CASSFPPSGRATGELFF,TGTGCCAGCAGCTTCCCCCCTAGCGGGAGGGCCACCGGGGAGCTGTTTTTT
TRBV29-1,TRBJ1-5,few,NA,CSAGGEGSNQPQHF,TGCAGCGCAGGAGGCGAGGGTAGCAATCAGCCCCAGCATTTT
TRBV7-9,TRBJ1-4,many,NA,CASSLGSATNEKLFF,TGTGCCAGCAGCTTAGGGAGTGCAACTAATGAAAAACTGTTTTTT
TRBV5-4,TRBJ2-7,few,NA,CASSQVRGYYEQYF,TGTGCCAGCAGCCAAGTTCGGGGTTACTACGAGCAGTACTTC
TRBV5-8,TRBJ1-2,NA,NA,CASSPDWGNYGYTF,TGTGCCAGCAGCCCGGATTGGGGAAACTATGGCTACACCTTC
TRBV2,TRBJ2-5,many,NA,CASSERGAEQETQYF,TGTGCCAGCAGTGAACGGGGGGCGGAACAAGAGACCCAGTACTTC
TRBV7-7,TRBJ1-3,many,TRBD1,CPKAPGATGTAGNTIYF,TGTCCAAAAGCTCCCGGGGCGACCGGGACAGCTGGAAACACCATATATTTT
TRBV11-1,TRBJ2-7,once,NA,CASRGPSDYEQYF,TGTGCCAGCAGGGGACCGAGCGACTACGAGCAGTACTTC
TRBV28,TRBJ1-1,few,NA,CASTSRAEAFF,TGTGCCAGCACTAGCCGGGCTGAAGCTTTCTTT
TRBV7-8,TRBJ2-7,many,TRBD1,CASSLARTGGSGEQYF,TGTGCCAGCAGCTTAGCGAGGACAGGGGGGTCAGGCGAGCAGTACTTC
TRBV7-2,TRBJ2-2,few,NA,CASSLAVPGTGELFF,TGTGCCAGCAGCTTAGCTGTTCCGGGGACCGGGGAGCTGTTTTTT
TRBV11-2,TRBJ2-7,many,TRBD1,CASSSDRAMEQYF,TGTGCCAGCAGCTCGGACAGGGCCATGGAGCAGTACTTC
TRBV7-2,TRBJ2-2,NA,NA,CASSPFNLNTGELFF,TGCGCCAGCAGCCCATTTAATTTGAACACCGGGGAGCTGTTTTTT
TRBV7-2,TRBJ1-1,NA,NA,CASSLGEGLAFF,TGTGCCAGCAGCTTAGGCGAAGGATTGGCTTTCTTT
TRBV10-3,TRBJ1-1,once,TRBD1,CAISEKVDRDGGEAFF,TGTGCCATCAGTGAGAAAGTGGACAGGGACGGGGGTGAAGCTTTCTTT
TRBV7-9,TRBJ1-1,many,TRBD1,CASSTGAMNTEAFF,TGTGCCAGCAGCACAGGGGCTATGAACACTGAAGCTTTCTTT
TRBV11-2,TRBJ2-7,NA,TRBD2,CASRAGLAGGRVHF,TGTGCCAGCAGAGCAGGGCTAGCGGGAGGTCGTGTCCACTTC
TRBV11-2,TRBJ1-6,few,NA,CASSLGTDRTPTHF,TGTGCCAGCAGCCTCGGGACGGACCGCACCCCTACCCACTTT
TRBV6-1,TRBJ2-2,NA,NA,CASSRSHGSGELFF,TGTGCCAGCAGTCGATCCCACGGGTCCGGGGAGCTGTTTTTT
TRBV20-1,TRBJ2-7,many,TRBD2,CSARDRGRITYEQYF,TGCAGTGCTAGAGATCGCGGGAGGATCACCTACGAGCAGTACTTC
TRBV7-2,TRBJ2-7,NA,NA,CASSPRGGSPYEQYF,TGTGCCAGCAGCCCGAGGGGGGGTAGTCCCTACGAGCAGTACTTC
TRBV20-1,TRBJ2-7,many,NA,CSATEASRSYEQYF,TGCAGTGCTACCGAGGCGAGCAGATCCTACGAGCAGTACTTC
TRBV2,TRBJ2-1,NA,NA,CASSEIGVNEQFF,TGTGCCAGCAGTGAAATTGGTGTCAATGAGCAGTTCTTC
TRBV5-6,TRBJ1-5,few,NA,CASSLYASHNQPQHF,TGTGCCAGCAGCTTGTATGCCAGTCACAATCAGCCCCAGCATTTT
TRBV7-2,TRBJ2-5,NA,TRBD1,CASSFRQGRAETQYF,TGTGCCAGCAGCTTCAGACAGGGGCGGGCGGAGACCCAGTACTTC